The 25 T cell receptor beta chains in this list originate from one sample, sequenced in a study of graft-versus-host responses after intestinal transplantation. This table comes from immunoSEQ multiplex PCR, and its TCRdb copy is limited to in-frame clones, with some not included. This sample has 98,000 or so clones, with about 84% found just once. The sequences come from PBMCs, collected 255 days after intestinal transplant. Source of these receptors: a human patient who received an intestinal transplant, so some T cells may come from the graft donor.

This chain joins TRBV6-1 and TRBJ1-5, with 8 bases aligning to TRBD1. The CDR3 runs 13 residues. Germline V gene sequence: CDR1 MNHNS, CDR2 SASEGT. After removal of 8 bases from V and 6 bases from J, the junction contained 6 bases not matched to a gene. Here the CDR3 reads CASEGTGSQPQHF. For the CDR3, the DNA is TGTGCCAGCGAAGGGACAGGATCTCAGCCCCAGCATTTT.

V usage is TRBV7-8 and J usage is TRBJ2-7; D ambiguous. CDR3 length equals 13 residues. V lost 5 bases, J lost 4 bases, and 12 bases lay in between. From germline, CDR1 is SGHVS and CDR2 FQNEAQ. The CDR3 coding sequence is TGTGCCAGCAGCCAAGTCCTCGGGTACGAGCAGTACGTC. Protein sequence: CASSQVLGYEQYV.

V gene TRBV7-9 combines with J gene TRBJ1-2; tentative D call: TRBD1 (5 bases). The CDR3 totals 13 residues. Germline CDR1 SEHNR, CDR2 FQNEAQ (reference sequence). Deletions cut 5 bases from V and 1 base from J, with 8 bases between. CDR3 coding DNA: TGTGCCAGCAGCCCGCAGGGTAACTATGGCTACACCTTC. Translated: CASSPQGNYGYTF. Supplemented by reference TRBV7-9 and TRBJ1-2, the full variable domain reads DTGVSQNPRHKITKRGQNVTFRCDPISEHNRLYWYRQTLGQGPEFLTYFQNEAQLEKSRLLSDRFSAERPKGSFSTLEIQRTEQGDSAMYLCASSPQGNYGYTFGSGTRLTVV.

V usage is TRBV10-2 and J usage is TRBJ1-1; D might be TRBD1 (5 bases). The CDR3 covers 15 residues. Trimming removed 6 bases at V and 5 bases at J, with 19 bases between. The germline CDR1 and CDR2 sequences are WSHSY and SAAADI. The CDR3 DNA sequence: TGCGCCAGCAGGGCGTCGGGGGGAAGGGGAACTGAAGCTTTCTTT. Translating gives CASRASGGRGTEAFF.

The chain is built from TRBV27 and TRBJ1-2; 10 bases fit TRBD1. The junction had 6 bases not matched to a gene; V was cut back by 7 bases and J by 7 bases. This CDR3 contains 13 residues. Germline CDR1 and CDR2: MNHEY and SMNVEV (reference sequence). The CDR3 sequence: CASKRQGAVGYTF. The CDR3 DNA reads TGTGCCAGCAAAAGACAGGGGGCTGTTGGCTACACCTTC.

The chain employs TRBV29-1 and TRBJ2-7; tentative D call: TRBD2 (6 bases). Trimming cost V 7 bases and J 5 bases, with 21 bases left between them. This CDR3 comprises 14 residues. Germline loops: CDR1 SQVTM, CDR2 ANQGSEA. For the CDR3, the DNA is TGCAGCGGGTCCCTGGGAGGCTACGGGAACGAGCAGTACTTC. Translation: CSGSLGGYGNEQYF.

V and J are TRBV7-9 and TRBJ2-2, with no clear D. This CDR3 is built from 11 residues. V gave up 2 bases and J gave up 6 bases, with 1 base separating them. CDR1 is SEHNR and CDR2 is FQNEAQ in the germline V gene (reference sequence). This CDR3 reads CASSLPGELFF. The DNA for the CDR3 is TGTGCCAGCAGCTTACCCGGGGAGCTGTTTTTT.

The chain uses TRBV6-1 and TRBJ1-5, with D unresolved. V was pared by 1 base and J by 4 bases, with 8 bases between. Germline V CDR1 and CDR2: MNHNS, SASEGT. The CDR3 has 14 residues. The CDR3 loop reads CASSEGTENQPQHF. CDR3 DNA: TGTGCCAGCAGTGAAGGCACAGAGAATCAGCCCCAGCATTTT.

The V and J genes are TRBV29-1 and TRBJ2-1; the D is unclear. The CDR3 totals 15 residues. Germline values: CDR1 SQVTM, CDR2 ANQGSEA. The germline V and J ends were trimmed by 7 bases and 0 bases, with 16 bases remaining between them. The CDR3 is CSGWGRRSSYNEQFF. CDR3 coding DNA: TGCAGCGGCTGGGGTCGCAGGAGCTCCTACAATGAGCAGTTCTTC.

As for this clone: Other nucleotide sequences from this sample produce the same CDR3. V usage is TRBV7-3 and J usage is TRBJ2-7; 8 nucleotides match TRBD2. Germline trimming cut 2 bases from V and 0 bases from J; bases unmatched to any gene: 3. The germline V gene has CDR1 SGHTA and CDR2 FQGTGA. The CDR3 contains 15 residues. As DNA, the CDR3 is TGTGCCAGCAGCTTAGGCGGGGGGAGCTCCTACGAGCAGTACTTC. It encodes CASSLGGGSSYEQYF.

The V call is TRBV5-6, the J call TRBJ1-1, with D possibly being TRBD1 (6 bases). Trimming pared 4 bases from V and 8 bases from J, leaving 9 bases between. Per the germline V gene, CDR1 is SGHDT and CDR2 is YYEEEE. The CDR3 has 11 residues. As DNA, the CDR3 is TGTGCCAGCAGCGTTACAGGGGAAGCTTTCTTT. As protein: CASSVTGEAFF. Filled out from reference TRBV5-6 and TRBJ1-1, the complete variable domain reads DAGVTQSPTHLIKTRGQQVTLRCSPKSGHDTVSWYQQALGQGPQFIFQYYEEEERQRGNFPDRFSGHQFPNYSSELNVNALLLGDSALYLCASSVTGEAFFGQGTRLTVV.

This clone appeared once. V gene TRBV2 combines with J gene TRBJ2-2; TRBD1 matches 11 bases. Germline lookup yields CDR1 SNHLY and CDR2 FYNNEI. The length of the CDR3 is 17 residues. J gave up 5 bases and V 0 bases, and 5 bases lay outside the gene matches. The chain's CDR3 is CASSEAPGQGGTGELFF. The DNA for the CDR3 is TGTGCCAGCAGTGAAGCGCCGGGACAGGGGGGGACCGGGGAGCTGTTTTTT.

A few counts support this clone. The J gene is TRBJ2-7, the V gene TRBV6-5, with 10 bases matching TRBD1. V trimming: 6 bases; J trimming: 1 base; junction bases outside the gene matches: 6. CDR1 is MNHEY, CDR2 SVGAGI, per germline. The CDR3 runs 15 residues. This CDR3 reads CASSLDRGGSYEQYF. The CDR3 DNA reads TGTGCCAGCAGCCTGGACAGGGGGGGATCCTACGAGCAGTACTTC.

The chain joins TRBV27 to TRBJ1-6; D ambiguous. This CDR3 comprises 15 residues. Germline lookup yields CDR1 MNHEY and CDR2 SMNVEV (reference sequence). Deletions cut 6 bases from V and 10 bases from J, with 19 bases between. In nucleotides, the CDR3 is TGTGCCAGCAGCCTGGCGGGCCTAGGGAAGTCACCCCTCCACTTT. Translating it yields CASSLAGLGKSPLHF.

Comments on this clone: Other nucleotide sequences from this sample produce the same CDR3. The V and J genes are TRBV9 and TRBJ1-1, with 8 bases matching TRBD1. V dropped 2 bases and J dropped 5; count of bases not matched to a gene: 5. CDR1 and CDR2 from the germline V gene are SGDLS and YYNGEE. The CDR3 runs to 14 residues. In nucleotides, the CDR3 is TGTGCCAGCAGCGTGGGGCAGGGGGCAACTGAAGCTTTCTTT. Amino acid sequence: CASSVGQGATEAFF.

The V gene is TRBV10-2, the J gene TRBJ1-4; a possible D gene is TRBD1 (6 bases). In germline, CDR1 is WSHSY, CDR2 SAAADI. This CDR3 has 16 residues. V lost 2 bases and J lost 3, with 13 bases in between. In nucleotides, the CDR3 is TGCGCCAGCAGTGAGACTTTTTCAGGGGCTAATGAAAAACTGTTTTTT. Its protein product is CASSETFSGANEKLFF.

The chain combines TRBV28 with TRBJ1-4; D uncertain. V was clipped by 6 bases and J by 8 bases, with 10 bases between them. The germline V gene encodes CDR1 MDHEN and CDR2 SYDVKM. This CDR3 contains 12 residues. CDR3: CASSPMTEKLFF. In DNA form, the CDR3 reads TGTGCCAGCAGCCCTATGACAGAAAAACTGTTTTTT.

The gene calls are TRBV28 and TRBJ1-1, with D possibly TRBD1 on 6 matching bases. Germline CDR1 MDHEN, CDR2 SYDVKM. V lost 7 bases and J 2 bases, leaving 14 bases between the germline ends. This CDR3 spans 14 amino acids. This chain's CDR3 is CASIKQGYNTEAFF. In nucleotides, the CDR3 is TGTGCCAGCATCAAACAGGGTTATAACACTGAAGCTTTCTTT. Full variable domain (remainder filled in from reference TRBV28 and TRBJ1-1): DVKVTQSSRYLVKRTGEKVFLECVQDMDHENMFWYRQDPGLGLRLIYFSYDVKMKEKGDIPEGYSVSREKKERFSLILESASTNQTSMYLCASIKQGYNTEAFFGQGTRLTVV.

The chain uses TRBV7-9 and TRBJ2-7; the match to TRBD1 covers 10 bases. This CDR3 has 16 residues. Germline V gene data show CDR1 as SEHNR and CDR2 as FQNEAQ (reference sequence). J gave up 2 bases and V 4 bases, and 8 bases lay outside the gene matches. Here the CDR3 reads CASSSTGQGIPYEQYF. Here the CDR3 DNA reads TGTGCCAGCAGCTCGACGGGACAGGGGATCCCCTACGAGCAGTACTTC.

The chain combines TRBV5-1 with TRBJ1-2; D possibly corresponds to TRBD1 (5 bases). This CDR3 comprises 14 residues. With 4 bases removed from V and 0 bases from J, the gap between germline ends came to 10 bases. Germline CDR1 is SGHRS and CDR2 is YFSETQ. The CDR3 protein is CASSTGASNYGYTF. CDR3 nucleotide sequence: TGCGCCAGCAGCACCGGGGCCTCTAACTATGGCTACACCTTC.

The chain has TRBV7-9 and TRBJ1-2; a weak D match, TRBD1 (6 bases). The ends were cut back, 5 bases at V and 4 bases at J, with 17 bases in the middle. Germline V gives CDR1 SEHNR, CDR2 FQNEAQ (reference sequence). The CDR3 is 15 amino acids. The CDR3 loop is CASSQGSGAGYGYTF. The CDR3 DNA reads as TGTGCCAGCAGCCAGGGATCAGGGGCCGGCTATGGCTACACCTTC.

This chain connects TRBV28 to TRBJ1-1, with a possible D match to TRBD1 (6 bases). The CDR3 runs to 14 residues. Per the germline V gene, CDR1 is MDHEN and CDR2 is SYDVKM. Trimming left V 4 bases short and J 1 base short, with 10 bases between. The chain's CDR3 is CASSSTGKNTEAFF. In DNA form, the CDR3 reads TGTGCCAGCAGTTCGACAGGCAAGAACACTGAAGCTTTCTTT. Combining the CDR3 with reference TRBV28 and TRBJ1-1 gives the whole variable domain DVKVTQSSRYLVKRTGEKVFLECVQDMDHENMFWYRQDPGLGLRLIYFSYDVKMKEKGDIPEGYSVSREKKERFSLILESASTNQTSMYLCASSSTGKNTEAFFGQGTRLTVV.

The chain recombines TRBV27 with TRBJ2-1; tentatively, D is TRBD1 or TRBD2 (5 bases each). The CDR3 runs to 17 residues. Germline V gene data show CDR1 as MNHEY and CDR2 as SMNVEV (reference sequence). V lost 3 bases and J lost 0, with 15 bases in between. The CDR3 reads CASSFRDGTYSYNEQFF. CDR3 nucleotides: TGTGCCAGCAGTTTTCGGGACGGAACCTACTCCTACAATGAGCAGTTCTTC.

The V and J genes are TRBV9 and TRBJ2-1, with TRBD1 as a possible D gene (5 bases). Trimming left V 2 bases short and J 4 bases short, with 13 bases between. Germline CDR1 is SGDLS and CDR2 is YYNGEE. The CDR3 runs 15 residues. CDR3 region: CASSVAVAGYNEQFF. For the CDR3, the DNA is TGTGCCAGCAGCGTGGCGGTAGCAGGGTACAATGAGCAGTTCTTC.

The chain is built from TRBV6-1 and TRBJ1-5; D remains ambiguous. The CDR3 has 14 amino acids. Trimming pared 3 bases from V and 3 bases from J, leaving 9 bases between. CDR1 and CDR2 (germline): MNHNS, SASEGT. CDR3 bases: TGTGCCAGCAGTGATCACGGATACAATCAGCCCCAGCATTTT. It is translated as CASSDHGYNQPQHF.